The rows below give T cell receptor beta chains drawn from one sample of a study of vaccination and CD4 T cells after COVID-19. TCRdb used MiXCR to reprocess the PCR reads, holding one entry per CDR3 protein. Among over 15,000 distinct CDR3 sequences listed, approximately 70% were seen once. These TCRs' antigens remain unknown. The sequencing input was CD4+ T cells from blood, cultured in vitro. These receptors were obtained from a human donor who had recovered from COVID-19. The conserved cysteine and the conserved F or W are not part of the CDR3 here. The D gene is left open where the match is weak.

v_call,d_call,j_call,cdr3_aa
TRBV18,TRBD1,TRBJ1-5,ASSGDRDQPQH
TRBV7-2,TRBD2,TRBJ2-2,ASSLAGPNTGELF
TRBV6-1,TRBD1,TRBJ2-7,ASSDRDRGYYEQY
TRBV2,NA,TRBJ2-2,ASSEQTNTGELF
TRBV11-3,TRBD1,TRBJ2-2,ASSTPGQGGYGELF
TRBV30,NA,TRBJ1-5,AWGRQFNQPQH
TRBV2,NA,TRBJ2-7,ASSVTGSYEQY
TRBV27,NA,TRBJ1-2,ASSLGPNYGYT
TRBV20-1,TRBD2,TRBJ2-7,SAPRSGTFYEQY
TRBV20-1,NA,TRBJ1-1,SAPSDMPNTEAF
TRBV6-2/TRBV6-3,TRBD1,TRBJ2-1,ASRGTGKSNEQF
TRBV6-5,NA,TRBJ1-3,ASSYRIRVAGNTIY
TRBV15,NA,TRBJ1-3,ATSRAPPVKGIAGNTIY
TRBV12-3/TRBV12-4,NA,TRBJ1-5,ASSLERGQPQH
TRBV7-2,NA,TRBJ2-7,ASSRRYEQY
TRBV27,NA,TRBJ1-1,ASSGPGAEAF
TRBV6-1,NA,TRBJ2-1,ASSVGTRSRSSEQF
TRBV10-1,NA,TRBJ1-6,ASSVGGSPLH
TRBV5-6,NA,TRBJ1-1,ASSSRARGTEAF
TRBV12-3/TRBV12-4,TRBD2,TRBJ2-7,ASSSGTSGMYEQY
TRBV11-1,NA,TRBJ2-3,ASSLGMRARAFTDTQY
TRBV24-1,NA,TRBJ1-5,ATSDGTRTRRNQPQH
TRBV27,TRBD1,TRBJ1-2,ASSDRESNYGYT
TRBV20-1,NA,TRBJ1-6,SAENAGGYSPLH
TRBV21-1,NA,TRBJ1-2,ASSKGLTGLGGYT